These T cell receptor beta chains were read from a single sample in a study of blood T cell repertoires in COVID-19. TCRdb's table, derived via immunoSEQ multiplex PCR, lists solely in-frame clones and lacks some. The sample has 140,000 to 150,000 clones, over 80% seen once. Sequenced material: PBMCs or T cells enriched from blood (not recorded which). All receptors come from a man aged 60 to 69 who had recovered from COVID-19. CDR3s include the opening cysteine and the closing phenylalanine or tryptophan. D genes are given only for firm matches. Clone size appears in some rows only: once, few, many, or a class for an expanded clone.

>TRBV4-1|TRBJ1-3|-|-
CASSQDPLATGNTIYF
TGCGCCAGCAGCCAAGATCCACTAGCCACCGGAAACACCATATATTTT
>TRBV11-2|TRBJ1-2|few|TRBD1
CASSKDRGSYGYTF
TGTGCCAGCAGCAAGGACAGGGGTAGCTATGGCTACACCTTC
>TRBV10-2|TRBJ2-5|-|TRBD2
CASSTGTSQETQYF
TGCGCCAGCAGCACCGGGACTAGCCAAGAGACCCAGTACTTC
>TRBV10-2|TRBJ1-5|once|TRBD1
CASSDLSTGGRGRASNQPQHF
TGCGCCAGCAGTGATTTGTCGACAGGGGGCCGCGGGAGGGCTAGCAATCAGCCCCAGCATTTT
>TRBV5-6|TRBJ1-1|-|TRBD1
CASSPVTGETTEAFF
TGTGCCAGCAGCCCGGTGACAGGGGAGACAACTGAAGCTTTCTTT
>TRBV5-1|TRBJ1-1|few|TRBD1
CASSLEGQGGAFF
TGCGCCAGCAGCTTGGAAGGACAGGGAGGCGCTTTCTTT
>TRBV28|TRBJ2-7|-|TRBD2
CASRRSGGSQEQYF
TGTGCCAGCAGACGTAGCGGGGGGTCGCAGGAGCAGTACTTC
>TRBV10-3|TRBJ2-2|few|TRBD2
CAITEGLAGFKLFF
TGTGCCATCACCGAGGGACTAGCTGGTTTTAAGCTGTTTTTT
>TRBV10-3|TRBJ2-7|-|TRBD1
CAISLTGSSYEQYF
TGTGCCATCAGTCTGACAGGGAGCTCCTACGAGCAGTACTTC
>TRBV6-5|TRBJ2-1|medium-sized|-
CASSYTGSRLNEQFF
TGTGCCAGCAGTTATACGGGGTCGCGCCTCAATGAGCAGTTCTTC
>TRBV5-1|TRBJ1-5|-|-
CASSSSGNQPQHF
TGCGCCAGCAGCTCCTCGGGCAATCAGCCCCAGCATTTT
>TRBV29-1|TRBJ2-1|-|TRBD1
CSVEVAGQGDEQFF
TGCAGCGTTGAAGTCGCGGGACAGGGGGATGAGCAGTTCTTC
>TRBV28|TRBJ1-1|-|-
CASRTISRTIGSPLREAFF
TGTGCCAGCAGAACGATAAGCAGAACCATTGGGAGTCCCCTACGGGAAGCTTTCTTT
>TRBV2|TRBJ2-1|-|TRBD2
CASSEPTSGAAQFF
TGTGCCAGCAGTGAGCCTACTAGCGGGGCAGCGCAGTTCTTC
>TRBV29-1|TRBJ2-5|-|-
CSVERTAQETQYF
TGCAGCGTTGAAAGAACAGCACAAGAGACCCAGTACTTC
>TRBV6-2/TRBV6-3|TRBJ1-1|-|-
CASSYAEEGGTEAFF
TGTGCCAGCAGTTACGCCGAGGAAGGGGGCACTGAAGCTTTCTTT
>TRBV19|TRBJ2-7|-|-
CASSSGSSYEQYF
TGTGCCAGTAGCTCAGGTAGCTCCTACGAGCAGTACTTC
>TRBV5-4|TRBJ2-1|-|TRBD1
CASSSNRGRHNEQFF
TGTGCCAGCAGCTCAAACAGGGGGCGGCACAATGAGCAGTTCTTC
>TRBV9|TRBJ2-7|-|TRBD2
CASSQGLAGHLSYEQYF
TGTGCCAGCAGCCAGGGACTAGCGGGCCACCTCTCCTACGAGCAGTACTTC
>TRBV7-9|TRBJ1-2|-|TRBD1
CASSSTGDPLRGYTF
TGTGCCAGCAGTAGTACAGGGGATCCCCTCCGGGGCTACACCTTC
>TRBV18|TRBJ2-1|-|-
CASSMGAFRDEQFF
TGTGCCAGCTCAATGGGCGCATTCCGAGATGAGCAGTTCTTC
>TRBV28|TRBJ2-1|-|-
CASSLYPPRTAGLYNEQFF
TGTGCCAGCAGTTTATACCCTCCCCGGACAGCGGGACTCTACAATGAGCAGTTCTTC
>TRBV7-3|TRBJ2-3|-|-
CASRSTWAGEDTQYF
TGTGCCAGCCGGTCCACCTGGGCGGGTGAGGATACGCAGTATTTT
>TRBV30|TRBJ1-6|few|TRBD1
CAWSLRGRNSPLHF
TGTGCCTGGAGCCTCAGGGGGCGGAATTCACCCCTCCACTTT
>TRBV7-9|TRBJ1-1|-|TRBD1
CASSQGQIKAFF
TGTGCCAGCAGCCAGGGACAGATTAAAGCTTTCTTT
>TRBV2|TRBJ2-1|-|TRBD2
CARGLVLFNEQFF
TGTGCCCGAGGACTAGTCCTCTTCAATGAGCAGTTCTTC
>TRBV7-3|TRBJ1-6|-|TRBD1
CASSLAGGGSPLHF
TGTGCCAGCAGCCTGGCAGGGGGAGGATCACCCCTCCACTTT
>TRBV5-1|TRBJ1-2|-|-
CASSPDSTYGYTF
TGCGCCAGCAGCCCAGACAGCACCTATGGCTACACCTTC
>TRBV19|TRBJ1-3|once|-
CASKTYHKPPGNTIYF
TGTGCCAGTAAAACGTACCACAAACCACCTGGAAACACCATATATTTT
>TRBV2|TRBJ2-5|-|TRBD1
CASSSTSGTEETQYF
TGTGCCAGCAGTAGTACTTCCGGGACAGAAGAGACCCAGTACTTC
>TRBV4-2|TRBJ1-4|-|TRBD1
CASSQDGTVGEKLFF
TGTGCCAGCAGCCAAGACGGGACAGTGGGGGAAAAACTGTTTTTT
>TRBV30|TRBJ1-3|-|TRBD1
CAWSPGTDGYSGNTIYF
TGTGCCTGGAGCCCAGGGACAGACGGATACTCTGGAAACACCATATATTTT
>TRBV5-6|TRBJ2-7|few|-
CASSLGGYEQYF
TGTGCCAGCAGCTTGGGCGGCTACGAGCAGTACTTC
>TRBV3-1/TRBV3-2|TRBJ1-2|few|-
CASSHRTINYGYTF
TGTGCCAGCAGCCATAGGACAATTAACTATGGCTACACCTTC
>TRBV7-9|TRBJ2-3|-|-
CASRLAELSTDTQYF
TGTGCCAGCAGGTTGGCCGAGCTTAGCACAGATACGCAGTATTTT
>TRBV5-1|TRBJ2-5|-|TRBD1
CASSYGQGETQYF
TGCGCCAGCAGCTACGGACAGGGTGAGACCCAGTACTTC
>TRBV6-6|TRBJ2-5|-|-
CASSNSRTKETQYF
TGTGCCAGCAGTAATTCCAGGACTAAGGAGACCCAGTACTTC
>TRBV7-9|TRBJ2-2|-|TRBD1
CASSPRDRGRGTGELFF
TGTGCCAGCAGCCCCCGGGACAGGGGGCGAGGGACCGGGGAGCTGTTTTTT
>TRBV3-1/TRBV3-2|TRBJ2-7|-|TRBD1
CASTHGTGSYEQYF
TGTGCCAGCACGCATGGGACAGGTTCCTACGAGCAGTACTTC
>TRBV16|TRBJ1-2|-|-
CASNLLGPNYGYTF
TGTGCCAGCAACCTCTTGGGCCCTAACTATGGCTACACCTTC
>TRBV6-4|TRBJ1-2|-|-
CASSDSTPPFRYTF
TGTGCCAGCAGTGACTCCACCCCTCCCTTTAGATACACCTTC
>TRBV7-6|TRBJ2-1|-|-
CASSLARAGEQFF
TGTGCCAGCAGCTTAGCGCGGGCCGGGGAGCAGTTCTTC
>TRBV4-1|TRBJ1-5|few|-
CASSHQGHQPQHF
TGCGCCAGCAGCCACCAGGGGCATCAGCCCCAGCATTTT
>TRBV5-8|TRBJ2-7|-|-
CASSLEGPGRGYEQYF
TGTGCCAGCAGCTTGGAAGGGCCGGGCAGGGGTTACGAGCAGTACTTC
>TRBV10-3|TRBJ1-2|-|TRBD1
CAISGTGGAEGYTF
TGTGCCATCAGTGGTACAGGGGGCGCCGAGGGCTACACCTTC
>TRBV5-4|TRBJ2-1|few|TRBD1
CASSSPDRDIQGEQFF
TGTGCCAGCAGCTCGCCCGACAGGGATATACAAGGTGAGCAGTTCTTC
>TRBV2|TRBJ1-6|-|-
CASSVSRAGVDNSPLHF
TGTGCCAGCAGTGTATCCAGGGCAGGGGTGGATAATTCACCCCTCCACTTT
>TRBV4-1|TRBJ1-1|-|-
CASSQASRVRTEAFF
TGCGCCAGCAGCCAAGCGAGCAGGGTACGCACTGAAGCTTTCTTT
>TRBV18|TRBJ1-5|-|TRBD1
CASSPPNRTDRDSNQPQHF
TGTGCCAGCTCACCACCCAATCGTACGGACAGGGATAGCAATCAGCCCCAGCATTTT
>TRBV7-6|TRBJ2-2|-|TRBD1
CASSTDRAAGELFF
TGTGCCAGCAGCACGGACAGGGCGGCCGGGGAGCTGTTTTTT
>TRBV14|TRBJ1-2|-|-
CASSPDRDYGYTF
TGTGCCAGCAGCCCCGACCGGGACTATGGCTACACCTTC